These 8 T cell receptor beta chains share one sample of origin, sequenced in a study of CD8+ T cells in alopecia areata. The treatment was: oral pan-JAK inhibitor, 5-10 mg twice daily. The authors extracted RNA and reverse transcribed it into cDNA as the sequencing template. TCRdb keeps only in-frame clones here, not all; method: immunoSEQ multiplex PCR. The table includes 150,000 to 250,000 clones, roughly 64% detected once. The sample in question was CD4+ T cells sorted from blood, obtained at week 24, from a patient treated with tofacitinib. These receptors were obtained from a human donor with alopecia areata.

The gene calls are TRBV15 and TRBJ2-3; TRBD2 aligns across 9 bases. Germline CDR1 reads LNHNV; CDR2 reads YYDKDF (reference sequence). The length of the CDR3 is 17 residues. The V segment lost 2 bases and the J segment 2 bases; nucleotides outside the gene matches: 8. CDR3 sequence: CATSRILRLADTDTQYF. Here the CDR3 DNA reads TGTGCCACCAGCAGAATTCTCCGACTAGCGGACACAGATACGCAGTATTTT.

In DNA, the CDR3 is TGCGCCAGCAGCTTCGGCAGGGACCGCGACGAGCAGTACTTC. Protein product: CASSFGRDRDEQYF. V and J are TRBV5-1 and TRBJ2-7; D tentatively reads TRBD1 or TRBD2 (5 bases each). The CDR3 covers 14 residues. With 2 bases removed from V and 5 bases from J, the gap between germline ends came to 14 bases. Germline loops: CDR1 SGHRS, CDR2 YFSETQ.

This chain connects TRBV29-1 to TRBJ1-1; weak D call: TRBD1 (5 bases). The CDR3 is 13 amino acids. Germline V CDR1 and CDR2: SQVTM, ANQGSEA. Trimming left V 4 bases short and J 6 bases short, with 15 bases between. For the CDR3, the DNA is TGCAGCGTTGTGGCTCTGACAGTCTCTGAAGCTTTCTTT. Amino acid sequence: CSVVALTVSEAFF.

CDR3 amino acids: CATSRGLRGGAETQYF. The CDR3 coding sequence is TGTGCCACCAGCAGAGGATTGCGCGGGGGAGCAGAGACCCAGTACTTC. The chain couples TRBV15 to TRBJ2-5, with 7 bases aligning to TRBD2. Per germline, CDR1 LNHNV and CDR2 YYDKDF (reference sequence). The CDR3 sequence is 16 residues long. After removal of 1 base from V and 4 bases from J, the junction contained 9 bases not matched to a gene.

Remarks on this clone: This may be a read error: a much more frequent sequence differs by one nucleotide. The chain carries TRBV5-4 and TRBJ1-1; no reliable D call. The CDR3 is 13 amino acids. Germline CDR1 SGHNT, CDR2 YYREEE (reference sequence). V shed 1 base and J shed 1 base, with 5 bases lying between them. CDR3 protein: CASSLTENTEAFF. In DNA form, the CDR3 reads TGTGCCAGCAGCTTGACCGAGAACACTGAAGCTTTCTTT.

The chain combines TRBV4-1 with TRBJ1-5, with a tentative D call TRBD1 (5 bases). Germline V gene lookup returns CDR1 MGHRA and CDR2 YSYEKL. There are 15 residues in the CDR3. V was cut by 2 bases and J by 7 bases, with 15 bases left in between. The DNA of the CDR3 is TGCGCCAGCAGCCAAACGCCAGGGATGGGGCAGCCCCAGCATTTT. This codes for CASSQTPGMGQPQHF.

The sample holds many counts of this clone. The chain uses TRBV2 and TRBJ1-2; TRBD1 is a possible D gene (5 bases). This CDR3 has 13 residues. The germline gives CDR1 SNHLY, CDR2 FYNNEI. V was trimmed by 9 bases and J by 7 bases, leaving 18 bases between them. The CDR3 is CASGGSGDGGYTF. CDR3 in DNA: TGTGCCAGTGGTGGGTCCGGGGACGGTGGCTACACCTTC.

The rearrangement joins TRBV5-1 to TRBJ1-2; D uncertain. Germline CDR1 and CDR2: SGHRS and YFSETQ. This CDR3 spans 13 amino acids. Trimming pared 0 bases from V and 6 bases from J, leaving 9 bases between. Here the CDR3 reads CASSLDGVDGYTF. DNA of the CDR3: TGCGCCAGCAGCTTGGATGGGGTTGATGGCTACACCTTC.